The 15 T cell receptor beta chains below come from one sample, sequenced in a study of T cells in Graves' hyperthyroidism and ophthalmopathy. Researchers took RNA transcripts and amplified the TCR beta CDR3 regions from them. TCR CDR3 regions were first amplified by RT-PCR with HTBI primers. TCRdb recomputed calls from the multiplex PCR reads with MiXCR, one row per CDR3 protein. The sample contains under 600,000 distinct CDR3 sequences, 16% of which appear only once. Sequencing was carried out using blood. The receptors shown here come from a woman between 40 and 55 years old with Graves' ophthalmopathy.

V gene TRBV5-1 combines with J gene TRBJ2-3, with 8 positions matching TRBD1. V dropped 2 bases and J dropped 2; count of bases not matched to a gene: 7. CDR3 size: 16 residues. Germline CDR1 and CDR2: SGHRS and YFSETQ. In DNA form, the CDR3 reads TGCGCCAGCAGCTTTGGGGACAGGCTAAACACAGATACGCAGTATTTT. Residues: CASSFGDRLNTDTQYF.

This chain's CDR3 is CASSLLAGVETQYF. CDR3 sequence (DNA): TGTGCCAGCAGCTTACTAGCGGGAGTGGAGACCCAGTACTTC. This rearrangement joins TRBV7-9 to TRBJ2-5, with 10 bases matching TRBD2. The V and J ends lost 2 bases and 5 bases, in that order; junction bases with no gene match: 2. Looked up from germline, CDR1 is SEHNR and CDR2 is FQNEAQ (reference sequence). The CDR3 contains 14 residues.

The chain carries TRBV20-1 and TRBJ2-2; D possibly uses TRBD1 or TRBD2 (6 bases each). The germline V gene encodes CDR1 DFQATT and CDR2 SNEGSKA (reference sequence). V gave up 7 bases and J gave up 4 bases, with 22 bases separating them. The CDR3 is 16 amino acids. CDR3 DNA sequence: TGCAGTGGTCAGAGGGGGGCGGGACCCGGCACCGGGGAGCTGTTTTTT. Translating gives CSGQRGAGPGTGELFF.

In its sample, this clonotype was seen many times. Here the CDR3 reads CASRSGTTITDTQYF. In DNA form, the CDR3 reads TGCGCCAGCAGATCCGGGACTACAATCACAGATACGCAGTATTTT. This chain links TRBV5-1 with TRBJ2-3; 7 bases fit TRBD2. V gave up 5 bases and J gave up 2 bases; unmatched junction bases: 8. Germline CDR1 SGHRS, CDR2 YFSETQ. The CDR3 covers 15 residues.

This clonotype has just a few counts. J is TRBJ2-2 and V is TRBV7-9; D gene unclear. Trimming pared 5 bases from V and 6 bases from J, leaving 13 bases between. The CDR3 has 14 residues. The germline gives CDR1 SEHNR, CDR2 FQNEAQ (reference sequence). The CDR3 DNA reads as TGTGCCAGCAGCCCAGACAATATCGCCGGGGAGCTGTTTTTT. As protein: CASSPDNIAGELFF.

The sample holds many counts of this clonotype. V is TRBV3-1 and J is TRBJ2-7, with D perhaps TRBD2 (6 bases). With 2 bases removed from V and 3 bases from J, the gap between germline ends came to 17 bases. Germline V lookup: CDR1 LGHDT, CDR2 YNNKEL (reference sequence). This CDR3 has 16 residues. Here the CDR3 DNA reads TGTGCCAGCAGCCAAAGAGGGAGGTTACGACTCTACGAGCAGTACTTC. This gives the protein CASSQRGRLRLYEQYF.

V usage is TRBV7-8 and J usage is TRBJ2-5; D is uncertain. Between the trimmed V and J ends, which lost 6 bases and 1 base, there was a span of 18 bases. CDR1 is SGHVS and CDR2 is FQNEAQ in the germline V gene. This CDR3 region has 16 residues. Here the CDR3 DNA reads TGTGCCAGCAGAAACGCCCAACGGGTAATCCAAGAGACCCAGTACTTC. It translates to CASRNAQRVIQETQYF.

At least ten counts were recorded for this clonotype. The chain recombines TRBV6-1 with TRBJ2-2; 9 bases map to TRBD2. CDR3 length: 16 amino acids. V was clipped by 7 bases and J by 0 bases; unmatched bases: 6. The V gene's germline CDR1 is MNHNS and CDR2 SASEGT. CDR3: CASKNSGGANTGELFF. CDR3 DNA sequence: TGTGCCAGCAAGAATAGCGGGGGCGCGAACACCGGGGAGCTGTTTTTT.

This clonotype showed up just a few times. This chain connects TRBV20-1 to TRBJ2-3, with D possibly being TRBD1 (6 bases). Trimming pared 3 bases from V and 7 bases from J, leaving 20 bases between. The CDR3 totals 15 residues. Germline CDR1 reads DFQATT; CDR2 reads SNEGSKA (reference sequence). The CDR3 reads CSARGALGQINTQYF. DNA of the CDR3: TGCAGTGCTAGGGGGGCTCTGGGGCAGATCAATACGCAGTATTTT.

This clonotype was detected many times. The chain is built from TRBV11-1 and TRBJ1-1; D may be TRBD1 (6 bases). The V gene's germline CDR1 is SGHAT and CDR2 FQDESV (reference sequence). The length of the CDR3 is 15 residues. V lost 5 bases and J lost 1, with 14 bases in between. The DNA for the CDR3 is TGTGCCAGCAGCGATATGACAGGTGAGAACACTGAAGCTTTCTTT. This sequence encodes CASSDMTGENTEAFF.

This clonotype was detected many times. The J gene is TRBJ1-1, the V gene TRBV7-9; D is ambiguous. The CDR3 has 15 amino acids. V was pared by 0 bases and J by 4 bases, with 12 bases between. CDR1 and CDR2 (germline): SEHNR, FQNEAQ (reference sequence). The CDR3 reads CASSLAEEYSTEAFF. The CDR3 DNA reads as TGTGCCAGCAGCTTAGCGGAAGAGTATAGCACTGAAGCTTTCTTT.

The chain employs TRBV12-3 or TRBV12-4 and TRBJ2-5, with 11 nucleotides matching TRBD2. The CDR3 length is 14 residues. V was pared by 6 bases and J by 2 bases, with 2 bases of the junction left unmatched. This CDR3 is CASRGTSGQETQYF. CDR3 nucleotides: TGTGCCAGCAGGGGGACTAGCGGACAAGAGACCCAGTACTTC.

This clonotype was counted many times. The chain links TRBV28 to TRBJ1-2; 7 nucleotides line up with TRBD1. J was trimmed by 6 bases and V by 8 bases; bases with no gene match: 6. Germline CDR1 reads MDHEN; CDR2 reads SYDVKM. This CDR3 is 12 amino acids long. The CDR3 protein is CASRTGVDGYTF. The CDR3 DNA sequence: TGTGCCAGCCGAACAGGGGTTGATGGCTACACCTTC.

As regards this clonotype: This clone may be a read error of a much larger clone one base away. The rearrangement uses TRBV12-3 or TRBV12-4 and TRBJ2-1; D call uncertain. The CDR3 spans 13 residues. This CDR3 reads CASGEYSYDEQFF. The CDR3, as DNA: TGTGCCAGTGGAGAGTACAGCTACGATGAGCAGTTCTTC.

This clonotype has only a few counts. This chain joins TRBV5-1 and TRBJ1-1; D not resolved. Trimming cost V 3 bases and J 5 bases, with 17 bases left between them. Germline V gene lookup returns CDR1 SGHRS and CDR2 YFSETQ. The CDR3 is 15 amino acids. Here the CDR3 DNA reads TGCGCCAGCAGCTCGAGGGAGGCCCCGGGGACTGAAGCTTTCTTT. Translated, it gives CASSSREAPGTEAFF.